The clone carrying this TCR beta chain was seen a single time. What it binds is not known. In the PCR, 60 Vbeta and 13 Jbeta primers were used. TCRdb's table, derived via immunoSEQ multiplex PCR, lists solely in-frame clones and lacks some. Of under 150,000 clones listed, about 80% are singletons. This record belongs to a study of cytomegalovirus exposure and HLA in healthy donors. Turning to the study itself: In terms of ancestry, the Caucasian-associated cluster contained 81% of the approximately 400 genotyped donors. The study's findings and limits: Several of the most significant clusters appeared, in a later analysis, to be linked to common viral pathogens. In a later analysis, TCR beta V- and J-gene trimming was associated with a missense DCLRE1C variant. Among TCR beta chains of equal frequency, HLA-associated ones were more clonally expanded in a later analysis.

Sample: PBMCs. The clonotype comes from a young man in good health and CMV-seronegative.

Here the CDR3 reads CASSTRAGTVNYEQYF. CDR3 sequence (DNA): TGTGCCAGTAGTACTCGAGCCGGGACAGTAAACTACGAGCAGTACTTC. The chain links TRBV19 to TRBJ2-7, with 7 bases that match TRBD1. Germline V CDR1 and CDR2: LNHDA, SQIVND (reference sequence). Trimming removed 4 bases from V and 3 bases from J; junction bases left unmatched: 12. This CDR3 has 16 amino acids.